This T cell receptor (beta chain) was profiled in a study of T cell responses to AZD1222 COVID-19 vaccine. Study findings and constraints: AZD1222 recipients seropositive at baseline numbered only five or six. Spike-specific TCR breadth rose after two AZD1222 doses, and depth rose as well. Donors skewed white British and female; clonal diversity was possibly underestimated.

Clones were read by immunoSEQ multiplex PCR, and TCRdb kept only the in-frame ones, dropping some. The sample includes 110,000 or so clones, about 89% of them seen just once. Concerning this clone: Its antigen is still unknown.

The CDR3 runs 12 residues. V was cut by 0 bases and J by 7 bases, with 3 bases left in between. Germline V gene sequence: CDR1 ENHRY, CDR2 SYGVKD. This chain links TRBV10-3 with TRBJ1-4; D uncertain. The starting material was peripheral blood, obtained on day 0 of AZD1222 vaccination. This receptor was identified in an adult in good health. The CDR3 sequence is CAISESGEKLFF. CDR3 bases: TGTGCCATCAGTGAGTCAGGTGAAAAACTGTTTTTT.